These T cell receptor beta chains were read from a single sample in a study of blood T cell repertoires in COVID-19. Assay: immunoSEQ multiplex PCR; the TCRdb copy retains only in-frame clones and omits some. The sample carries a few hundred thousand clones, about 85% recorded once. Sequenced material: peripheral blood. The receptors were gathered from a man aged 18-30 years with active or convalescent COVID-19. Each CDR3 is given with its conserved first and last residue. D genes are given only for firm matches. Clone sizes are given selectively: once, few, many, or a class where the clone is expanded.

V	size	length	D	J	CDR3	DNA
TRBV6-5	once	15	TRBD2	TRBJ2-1	CASSRLAERYNEQFF	TGTGCCAGCAGCAGACTAGCGGAACGATACAATGAGCAGTTCTTC
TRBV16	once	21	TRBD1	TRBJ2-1	CASSQFKRGTGGPSGGNEQFF	TGTGCCAGCAGCCAATTTAAAAGAGGGACAGGGGGACCCAGCGGGGGTAATGAGCAGTTCTTC
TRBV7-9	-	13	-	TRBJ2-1	CATTGTPYNEQFF	TGTGCCACAACCGGGACACCGTACAATGAGCAGTTCTTC
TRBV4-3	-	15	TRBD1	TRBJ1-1	CASSQDGTAYTEAFF	TGCGCCAGCAGCCAAGACGGGACAGCATACACTGAAGCTTTCTTT
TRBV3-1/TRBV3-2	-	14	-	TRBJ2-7	CASSQDMTTYEQYF	TGTGCCAGCAGCCAAGATATGACTACTTACGAGCAGTACTTC
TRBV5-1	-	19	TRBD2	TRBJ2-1	CASSFLAGGPSQRANEQFF	TGCGCCAGCAGCTTCCTAGCGGGGGGGCCCTCGCAGAGAGCGAATGAGCAGTTCTTC
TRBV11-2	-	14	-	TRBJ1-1	CASTFWGQNTEAFF	TGTGCCAGCACCTTTTGGGGACAGAACACTGAAGCTTTCTTT
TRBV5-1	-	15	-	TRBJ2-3	CASSVNRPGTDTQYF	TGCGCCAGCAGCGTAAACAGGCCCGGGACAGATACGCAGTATTTT
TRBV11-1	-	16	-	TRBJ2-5	CASSLRTGTNQETQYF	TGTGCCAGCAGCCTTAGGACAGGGACTAACCAAGAGACCCAGTACTTC
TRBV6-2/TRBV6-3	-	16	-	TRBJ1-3	CASSYLPELSGNTIYF	TGTGCCAGCAGTTATCTTCCTGAACTCTCTGGAAACACCATATATTTT
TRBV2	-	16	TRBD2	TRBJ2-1	CASSGTSGQNYNEQFF	TGTGCCAGCAGTGGGACTAGCGGGCAGAACTACAATGAGCAGTTCTTC
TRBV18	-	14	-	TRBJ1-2	CASSLGSTNYGYTF	TGTGCCAGCTCACTGGGCAGTACTAACTATGGCTACACCTTC
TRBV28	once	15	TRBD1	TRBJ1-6	CASRTDRGVWSPLHF	TGTGCCAGCAGAACCGACAGGGGGGTATGGTCACCCCTCCACTTT
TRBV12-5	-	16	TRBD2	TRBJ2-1	CASGLDPGLAYNEQFF	TGTGCTAGTGGTCTCGATCCGGGACTAGCTTACAATGAGCAGTTCTTC
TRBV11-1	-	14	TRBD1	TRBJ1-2	CASSSGQMNYGYTF	TGTGCCAGCAGCTCGGGACAGATGAACTATGGCTACACCTTC
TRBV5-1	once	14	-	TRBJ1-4	CASSVGQNNEKLFF	TGCGCCAGCAGTGTGGGACAAAATAATGAAAAACTGTTTTTT
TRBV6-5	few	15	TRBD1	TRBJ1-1	CASSSGDSRGTEAFF	TGTGCCAGCAGCTCCGGGGACAGTCGAGGCACTGAAGCTTTCTTT
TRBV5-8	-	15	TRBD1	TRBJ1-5	CASRLRGPSNQPQHF	TGTGCCAGCAGACTCAGGGGGCCGAGCAATCAGCCCCAGCATTTT
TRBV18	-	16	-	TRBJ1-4	CASSLGQLTSNEKLFF	TGTGCCAGCTCACTCGGACAGCTAACCTCCAATGAAAAACTGTTTTTT
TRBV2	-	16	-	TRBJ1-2	CASSEARSGPFYGYTF	TGTGCCAGCAGTGAAGCCCGGTCAGGGCCCTTTTATGGCTACACCTTC
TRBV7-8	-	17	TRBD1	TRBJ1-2	CASSLVPGQRWEYGYTF	TGTGCCAGCAGCTTAGTGCCGGGACAGAGATGGGAATATGGCTACACCTTC
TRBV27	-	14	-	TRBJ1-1	CASSLSSGDTEAFF	TGTGCCAGCAGTTTATCGTCCGGGGACACTGAAGCTTTCTTT